The entry below describes one T cell receptor (beta chain). Its antigen is currently unknown. This record belongs to a study of T cells expressing NK-cell markers. Turning to the study itself: The TCR beta repertoires originated in sorted CD3+CD56+NKG2C+, CD3+CD56+NKG2C- and CD3+CD56-NKG2C+ T cells. Whole-study findings and limits: Uncertainty persisted over the HCMV specificity of expanded NKG2C+ T cell clones. Several of the donors also had these clonotypes leading their CD3+CD56-NKG2C+ fraction.

One entry per CDR3 protein, without DNA, is what TCRdb gives after re-calling the 5' RACE reads. This sample carries roughly 280,000 distinct CDR3 sequences, with about 0.39% going to the ten biggest clones. This CDR3 has 16 amino acids. Germline values: CDR1 LGHNA, CDR2 YNFKEQ. The rearrangement links TRBV4-2 to TRBJ2-7; TCRdb selects TRBD2, and the lack of DNA leaves this call unchecked. The material sequenced was blood T cells: a sorted CD56 or NKG2C T cell subset, CD4+ or CD8+ T cells, or bulk PBMC T cells (not recorded which). The sequence was obtained from a man between 18 and 29 years old in good health. The CDR3 sequence is CASSQDLAGGISEQYF.